This TCR beta chain was identified during a study of OX40 agonist ivuxolimab in advanced cancers. In the study overall: Ivuxolimab was a fully human IgG2 agonistic monoclonal antibody targeting the costimulatory receptor OX40 (CD134). The paper covers the monotherapy dose-escalation part of the phase I ivuxolimab trial, which included N ≈ 57 patients. Patients were allowed to have had prior anti-PD-1, anti-PD-L1 or anti-CTLA-4 therapy, and approximately 43% of the dose-escalation patients had previously received checkpoint inhibitors. Peripheral TCRbeta sequencing aimed to test whether ivuxolimab altered TCR sequence diversity and caused clonal T-cell expansion. Intravenous ivuxolimab was administered to patients every 2 weeks at six dose levels: 0.01, 0.1, 0.3, 1.5, 3 and 10 mg/kg. Three dose-escalation patients achieved partial responses, one with hepatocellular carcinoma and two with cutaneous melanoma. In the dose-escalation cohort, around four fifths of patients were male, and the mean age was around 60 years with a range of roughly 20 to 79. Of the 50 or so patients in dose escalation, about 19 had hepatocellular carcinoma, about 15 had melanoma, 9 had renal cell carcinoma and 9 had head and neck cancer.

Points on this clone: It has no known antigen specificity. Per-base qualities were not stored, and no clone one base away is much larger. This sample also contains other DNA sequences that code for the same CDR3.

The trial excluded patients who had a history of autoimmune disease or who were on systemic immunosuppression. Peripheral blood for TCR sequencing was drawn from every dose cohort at baseline, at cycle 4 day 1 and at cycle 7 day 1. Samples came from an open-label, multicenter, first-in-human phase I dose-escalation trial of ivuxolimab. Adults with locally advanced or metastatic head and neck squamous cell, hepatocellular, melanoma or renal cell carcinoma were enrolled in the trial. Before TCR sequencing, CD4+ T cells and CD8+ T cells were sorted from peripheral blood as separate populations. To sequence the TCRbeta CDR3 region, genomic DNA was isolated from the sorted cells. TCRbeta CDR3 regions were sequenced using the immunoSEQ Assay. Here the immuneACCESS table is served through TCRdb, limited to in-frame sequences with V and J called. Missing clones are a known gap in these copies; in checked studies unresolved V genes cover under half, and the rest lacks a known reason. Recorded for this sample are nearly 70,000 clones; roughly 90% of them occurred a single time. Nearly 8.5% of the sample rests with the top ten.

Here is what the overall study found, with its caveats: At doses of 0.1 to 3.0 mg/kg, clonal expansion of both CD4+ and CD8+ blood T cells was observed from baseline to week 6. Low levels of normalized T-cell clonal expansion were also shown by some nonresponding patients. Partial responders in the 0.1-3.0 mg/kg groups had among the lowest normalized peripheral clonal expansion, especially among CD8+ T cells. The antigen specificity of the peripheral T cells that underwent clonal expansion was not determined. After ivuxolimab, CD8+ T cells had more expanded clones than CD4+ T cells on average.

The CDR1 and CDR2 encoded by the germline V gene are MNHEY and SVGAGI. The CDR3 has 12 amino acids, counting the end cysteine and phenylalanine. The sequence is cut down to CDR3 DNA, 36 bases in frame from base 1. Trimming at the junction amounts to 0 bases on V and 7 bases on J, and the germline ends lie 6 bases apart. The sample consisted of CD4+ or CD8+ T cells sorted from blood, taken in a trial of the OX40 agonist ivuxolimab. The receptor chain draws on TRBV6-5 and TRBJ1-1; a confident D gene designation cannot be given. The sequence was collected from an adult with an advanced solid tumor such as melanoma, head and neck, liver or kidney cancer. The DNA sequence is given as TGTGCCAGCAGTTACTCGGGCGGTGAAGCTTTCTTT. It specifies CASSYSGGEAFF.